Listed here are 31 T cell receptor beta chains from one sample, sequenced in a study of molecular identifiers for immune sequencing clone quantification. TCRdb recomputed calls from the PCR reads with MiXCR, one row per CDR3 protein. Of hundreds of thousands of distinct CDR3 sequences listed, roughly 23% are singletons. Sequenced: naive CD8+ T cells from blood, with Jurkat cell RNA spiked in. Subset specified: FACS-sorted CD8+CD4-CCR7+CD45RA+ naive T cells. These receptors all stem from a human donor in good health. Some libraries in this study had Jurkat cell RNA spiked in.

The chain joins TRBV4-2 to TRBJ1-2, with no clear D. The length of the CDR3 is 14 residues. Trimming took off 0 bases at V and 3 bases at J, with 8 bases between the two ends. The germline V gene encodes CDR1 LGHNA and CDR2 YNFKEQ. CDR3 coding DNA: TGTGCCAGCAGCCAAGATGTGGGATACTATGGCTACACCTTC. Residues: CASSQDVGYYGYTF.

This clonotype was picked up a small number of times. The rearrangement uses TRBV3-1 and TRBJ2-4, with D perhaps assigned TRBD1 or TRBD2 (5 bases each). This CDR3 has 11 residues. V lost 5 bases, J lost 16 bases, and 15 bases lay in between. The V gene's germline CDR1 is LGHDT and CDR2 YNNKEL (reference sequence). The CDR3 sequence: CASSGTDFQYF. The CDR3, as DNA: TGTGCCAGCAGCGGGACCGACTTCCAATACTTC.

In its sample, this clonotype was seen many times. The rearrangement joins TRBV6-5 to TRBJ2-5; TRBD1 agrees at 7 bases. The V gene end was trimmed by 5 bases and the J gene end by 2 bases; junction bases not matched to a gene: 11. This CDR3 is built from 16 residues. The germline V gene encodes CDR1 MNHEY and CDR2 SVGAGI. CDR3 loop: CASSPRVEGAQETQYF. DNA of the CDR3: TGTGCCAGCAGTCCCAGGGTAGAGGGGGCTCAAGAGACCCAGTACTTC.

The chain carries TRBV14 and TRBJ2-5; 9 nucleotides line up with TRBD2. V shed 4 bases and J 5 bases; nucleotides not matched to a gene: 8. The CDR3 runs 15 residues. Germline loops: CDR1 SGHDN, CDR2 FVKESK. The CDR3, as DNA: TGTGCCAGCAGCCCCGGGACTAGCTCAGCCGAGACCCAGTACTTC. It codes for CASSPGTSSAETQYF.

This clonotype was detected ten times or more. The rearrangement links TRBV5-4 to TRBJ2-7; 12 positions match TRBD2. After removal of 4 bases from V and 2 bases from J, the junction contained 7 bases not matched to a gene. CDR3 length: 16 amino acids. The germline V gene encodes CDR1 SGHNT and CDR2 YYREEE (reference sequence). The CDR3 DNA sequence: TGTGCCAGCAGCCGGACTAGCGGGACACCACCCTACGAGCAGTACTTC. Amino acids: CASSRTSGTPPYEQYF.

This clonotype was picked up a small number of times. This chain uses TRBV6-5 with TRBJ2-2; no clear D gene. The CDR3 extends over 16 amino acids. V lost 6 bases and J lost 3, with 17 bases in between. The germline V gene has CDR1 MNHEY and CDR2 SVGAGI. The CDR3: CASSRQGGWDTGELFF. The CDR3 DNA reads TGTGCCAGCAGCCGGCAAGGCGGTTGGGACACCGGGGAGCTGTTTTTT.

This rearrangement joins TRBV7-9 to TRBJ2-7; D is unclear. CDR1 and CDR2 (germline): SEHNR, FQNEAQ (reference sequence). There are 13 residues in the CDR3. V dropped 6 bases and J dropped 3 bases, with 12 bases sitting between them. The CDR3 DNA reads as TGTGCCAGCAGGACGGCACACAACTACGAGCAGTACTTC. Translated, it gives CASRTAHNYEQYF.

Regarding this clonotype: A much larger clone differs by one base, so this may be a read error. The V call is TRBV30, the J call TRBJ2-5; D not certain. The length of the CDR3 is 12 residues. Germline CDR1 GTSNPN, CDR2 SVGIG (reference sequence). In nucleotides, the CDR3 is TGTGCCTGGAGTCAAGACCAAGAGGCCCAGTACTTC. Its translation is CAWSQDQEAQYF.

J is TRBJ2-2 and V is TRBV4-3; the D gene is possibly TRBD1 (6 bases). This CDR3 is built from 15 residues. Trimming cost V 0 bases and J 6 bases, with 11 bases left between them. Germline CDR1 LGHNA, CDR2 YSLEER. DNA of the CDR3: TGCGCCAGCAGCCAAGACACAGGGTCTTCCGGGGAGCTGTTTTTT. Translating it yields CASSQDTGSSGELFF.

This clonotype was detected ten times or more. Written as DNA, the CDR3 is TGTGCCAGCAGCTTATCCGTGGGGAACACTGAAGCTTTCTTT. Its translation is CASSLSVGNTEAFF. The chain employs TRBV7-9 and TRBJ1-1, with D unresolved. Per the germline V gene, CDR1 is SEHNR and CDR2 is FQNEAQ (reference sequence). The V gene lost 2 bases and the J gene lost 1 base, with 8 bases spanning the gap. The CDR3 covers 14 residues.

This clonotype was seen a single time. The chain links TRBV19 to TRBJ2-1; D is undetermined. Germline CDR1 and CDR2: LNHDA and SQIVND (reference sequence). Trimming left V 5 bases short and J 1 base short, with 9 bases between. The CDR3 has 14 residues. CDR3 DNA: TGTGCCAGTAGTTGGTGGATGTCCTACAATGAGCAGTTCTTC. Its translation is CASSWWMSYNEQFF.

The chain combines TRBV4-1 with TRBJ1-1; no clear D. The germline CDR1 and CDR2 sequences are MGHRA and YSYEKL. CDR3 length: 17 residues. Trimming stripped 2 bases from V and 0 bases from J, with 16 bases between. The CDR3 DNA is TGCGCCAGCAGCCAATCGGGGAACCTCCAGCTGAACACTGAAGCTTTCTTT. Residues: CASSQSGNLQLNTEAFF.

This chain's CDR3 is CSAVAGGSNEQFF. CDR3 nucleotides: TGCAGTGCGGTAGCGGGAGGGAGCAATGAGCAGTTCTTC. V is TRBV20-1 and J is TRBJ2-1; 11 bases are shared with TRBD2. Germline assignment: CDR1 DFQATT and CDR2 SNEGSKA (reference sequence). The J segment lost 6 bases and the V segment lost 6 bases, leaving 4 bases of the junction unmatched. This CDR3 spans 13 amino acids.

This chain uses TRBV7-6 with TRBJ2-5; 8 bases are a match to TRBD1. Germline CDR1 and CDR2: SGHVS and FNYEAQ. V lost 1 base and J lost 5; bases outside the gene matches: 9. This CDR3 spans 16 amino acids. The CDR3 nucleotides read TGTGCCAGCAGCTTAGAGACAGGGGCGTCACATGAGACCCAGTACTTC. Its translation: CASSLETGASHETQYF.

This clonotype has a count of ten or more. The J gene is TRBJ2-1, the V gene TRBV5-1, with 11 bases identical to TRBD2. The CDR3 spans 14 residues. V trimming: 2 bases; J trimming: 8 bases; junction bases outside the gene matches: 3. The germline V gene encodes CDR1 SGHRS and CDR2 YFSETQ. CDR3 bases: TGCGCCAGCAGCTTATTAGCGGGGGGGCATGAGCAGTTCTTC. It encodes CASSLLAGGHEQFF. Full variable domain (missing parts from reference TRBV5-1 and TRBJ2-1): KAGVTQTPRYLIKTRGQQVTLSCSPISGHRSVSWYQQTPGQGLQFLFEYFSETQRNKGNFPGRFSGRQFSNSRSEMNVSTLELGDSALYLCASSLLAGGHEQFFGPGTRLTVL.

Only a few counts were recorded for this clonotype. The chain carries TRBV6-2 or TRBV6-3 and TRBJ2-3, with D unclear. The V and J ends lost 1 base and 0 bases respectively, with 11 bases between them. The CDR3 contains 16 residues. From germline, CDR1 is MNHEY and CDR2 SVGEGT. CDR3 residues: CASSYLVGLSTDTQYF. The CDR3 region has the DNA TGTGCCAGCAGTTACTTAGTGGGCCTAAGCACAGATACGCAGTATTTT.

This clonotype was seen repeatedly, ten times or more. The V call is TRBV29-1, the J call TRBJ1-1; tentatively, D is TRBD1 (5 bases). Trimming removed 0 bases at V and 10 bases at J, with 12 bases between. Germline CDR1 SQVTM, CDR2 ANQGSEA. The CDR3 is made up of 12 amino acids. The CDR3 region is CSVEDYGGGAFF. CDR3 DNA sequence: TGCAGCGTTGAAGATTACGGGGGGGGAGCTTTCTTT.

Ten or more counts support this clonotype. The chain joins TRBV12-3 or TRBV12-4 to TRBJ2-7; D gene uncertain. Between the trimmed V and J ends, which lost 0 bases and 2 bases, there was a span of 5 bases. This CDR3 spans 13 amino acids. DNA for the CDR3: TGTGCCAGCAGTTTAGCTAGTCCCTACGAGCAGTACTTC. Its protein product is CASSLASPYEQYF.

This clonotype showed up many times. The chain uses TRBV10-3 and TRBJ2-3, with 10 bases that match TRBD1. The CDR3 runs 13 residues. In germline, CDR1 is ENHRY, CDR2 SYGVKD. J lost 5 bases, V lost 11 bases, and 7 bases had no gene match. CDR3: CASGQGEGDTQYF. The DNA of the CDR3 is TGTGCCTCTGGACAGGGGGAGGGAGATACGCAGTATTTT.

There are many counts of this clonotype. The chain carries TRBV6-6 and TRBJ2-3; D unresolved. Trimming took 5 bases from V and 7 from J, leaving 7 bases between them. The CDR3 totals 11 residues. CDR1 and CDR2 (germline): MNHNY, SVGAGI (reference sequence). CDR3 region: CASSEPNTQYF. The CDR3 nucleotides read TGTGCCAGCAGTGAACCAAATACGCAGTATTTT.

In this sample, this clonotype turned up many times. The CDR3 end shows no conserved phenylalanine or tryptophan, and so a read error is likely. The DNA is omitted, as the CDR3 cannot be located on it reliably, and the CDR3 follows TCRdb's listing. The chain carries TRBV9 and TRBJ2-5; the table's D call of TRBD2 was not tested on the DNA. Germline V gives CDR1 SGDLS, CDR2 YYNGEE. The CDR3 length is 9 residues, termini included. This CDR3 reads CASSVGRTP.

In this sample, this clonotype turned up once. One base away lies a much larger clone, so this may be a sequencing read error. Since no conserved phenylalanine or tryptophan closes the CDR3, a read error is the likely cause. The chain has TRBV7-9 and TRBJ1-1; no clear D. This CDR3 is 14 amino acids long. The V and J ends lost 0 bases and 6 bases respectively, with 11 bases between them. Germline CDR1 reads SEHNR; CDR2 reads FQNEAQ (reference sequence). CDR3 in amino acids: CASSLATTAPEAFL. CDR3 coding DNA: TGTGCCAGCAGCTTAGCGACCACAGCTCCTGAAGCTTTCCTT.

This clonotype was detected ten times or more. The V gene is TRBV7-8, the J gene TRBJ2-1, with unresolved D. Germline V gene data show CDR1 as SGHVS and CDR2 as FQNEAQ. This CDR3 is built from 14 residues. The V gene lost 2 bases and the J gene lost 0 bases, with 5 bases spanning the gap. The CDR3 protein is CASSLRISYNEQFF. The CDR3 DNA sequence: TGTGCCAGCAGCTTACGGATCTCCTACAATGAGCAGTTCTTC.

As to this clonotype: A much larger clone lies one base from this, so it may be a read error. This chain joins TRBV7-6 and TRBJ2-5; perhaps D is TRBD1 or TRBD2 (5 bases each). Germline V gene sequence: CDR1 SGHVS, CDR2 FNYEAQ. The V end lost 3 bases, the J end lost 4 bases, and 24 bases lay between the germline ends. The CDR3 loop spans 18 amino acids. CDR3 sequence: CASSFHDAGGRAGETQYF. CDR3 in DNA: TGTGCCAGCAGCTTCCATGATGCCGGAGGCAGGGCGGGAGAGACCCAGTACTTC.

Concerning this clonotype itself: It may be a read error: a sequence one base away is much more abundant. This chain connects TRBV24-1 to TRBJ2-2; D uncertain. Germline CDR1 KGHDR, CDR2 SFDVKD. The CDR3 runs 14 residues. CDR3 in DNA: TGTGCCACCAGTGGCGACTCGAACACCAGGGAGCTGTTTTTT. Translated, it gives CATSGDSNTRELFF.

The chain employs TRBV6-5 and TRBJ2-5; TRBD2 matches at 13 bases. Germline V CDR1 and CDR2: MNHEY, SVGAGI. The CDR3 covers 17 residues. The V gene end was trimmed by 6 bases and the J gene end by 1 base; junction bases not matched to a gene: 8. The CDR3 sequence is CASRSRLAGGLQETQYF. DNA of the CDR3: TGTGCCAGCAGATCCCGACTAGCGGGGGGACTCCAAGAGACCCAGTACTTC.

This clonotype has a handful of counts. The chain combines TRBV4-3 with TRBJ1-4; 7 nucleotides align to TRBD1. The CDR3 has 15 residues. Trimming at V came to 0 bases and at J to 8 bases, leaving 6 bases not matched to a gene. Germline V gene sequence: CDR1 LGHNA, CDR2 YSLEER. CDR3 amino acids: CASSQDGQGGEKLFF. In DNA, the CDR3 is TGCGCCAGCAGCCAAGATGGGCAGGGGGGCGAAAAACTGTTTTTT.

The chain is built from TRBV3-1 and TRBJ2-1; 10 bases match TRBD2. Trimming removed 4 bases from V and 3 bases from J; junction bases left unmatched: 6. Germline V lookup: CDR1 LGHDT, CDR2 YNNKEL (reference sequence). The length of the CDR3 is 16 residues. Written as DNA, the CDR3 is TGTGCCAGCAGCCCCTATGCTAGCGGGAGCTACAATGAGCAGTTCTTC. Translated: CASSPYASGSYNEQFF.

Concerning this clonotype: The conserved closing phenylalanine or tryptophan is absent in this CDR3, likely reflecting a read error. The CDR3 spells CASSLQGAEKDNQPQHL. The DNA of the CDR3 is TGTGCCAGCAGCTTACAAGGGGCGGAAAAGGACAATCAGCCCCAGCATTTA. The chain couples TRBV7-9 to TRBJ1-5; tentatively, D is TRBD1 (5 bases). The CDR3 is 17 residues long. Trimming left V 2 bases short and J 3 bases short, with 17 bases between. Germline V lookup: CDR1 SEHNR, CDR2 FQNEAQ (reference sequence).

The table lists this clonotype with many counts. The DNA for the CDR3 is TGTGCCAGCAGCTTATTGACTAGCGGGAGCACAGATACGCAGTATTTT. Protein sequence: CASSLLTSGSTDTQYF. The chain uses TRBV7-6 and TRBJ2-3, with 10 bases matching TRBD2. The CDR3 extends over 16 amino acids. The V gene end was trimmed by 2 bases and the J gene end by 0 bases; junction bases not matched to a gene: 2. CDR1 and CDR2 from the germline V gene are SGHVS and FNYEAQ. Combining the CDR3 with reference TRBV7-6 and TRBJ2-3 gives the whole variable domain GAGVSQSPRYKVTKRGQDVALRCDPISGHVSLYWYRQALGQGPEFLTYFNYEAQQDKSGLPNDRFSAERPEGSISTLTIQRTEQRDSAMYRCASSLLTSGSTDTQYFGPGTRLTVL.

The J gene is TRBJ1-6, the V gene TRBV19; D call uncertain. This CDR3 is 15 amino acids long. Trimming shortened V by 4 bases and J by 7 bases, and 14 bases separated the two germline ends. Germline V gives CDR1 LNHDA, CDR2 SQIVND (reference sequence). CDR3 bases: TGTGCCAGTAGTAGCCGAGAGCCAAGAAATTCACCCCTCCACTTT. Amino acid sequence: CASSSREPRNSPLHF.